This entry concerns a single T cell receptor beta chain. The data belong to a study of cytomegalovirus exposure and HLA in healthy donors. Generated by immunoSEQ multiplex PCR, the TCRdb table keeps only in-frame clones and is missing some. This sample yields 150,000 to 200,000 clones, of which roughly 83% are seen a single time; roughly 10% belongs to the top ten. CDR1 is SNHLY and CDR2 is FYNNEI in the germline V gene. This CDR3 contains 16 residues. V lost 4 bases to trimming and J lost 0 bases; unmatched junction nucleotides: 3. The chain has TRBV2 and TRBJ2-6; 7 nucleotides line up with TRBD1. The receptor was derived from a man aged 25 to 45 in good health and CMV-seropositive. The sequenced material came from PBMCs. This CDR3 reads CASSAGQASGANVLTF. DNA of the CDR3: TGTGCCAGCAGTGCAGGACAGGCCTCTGGGGCCAACGTCCTGACTTTC.